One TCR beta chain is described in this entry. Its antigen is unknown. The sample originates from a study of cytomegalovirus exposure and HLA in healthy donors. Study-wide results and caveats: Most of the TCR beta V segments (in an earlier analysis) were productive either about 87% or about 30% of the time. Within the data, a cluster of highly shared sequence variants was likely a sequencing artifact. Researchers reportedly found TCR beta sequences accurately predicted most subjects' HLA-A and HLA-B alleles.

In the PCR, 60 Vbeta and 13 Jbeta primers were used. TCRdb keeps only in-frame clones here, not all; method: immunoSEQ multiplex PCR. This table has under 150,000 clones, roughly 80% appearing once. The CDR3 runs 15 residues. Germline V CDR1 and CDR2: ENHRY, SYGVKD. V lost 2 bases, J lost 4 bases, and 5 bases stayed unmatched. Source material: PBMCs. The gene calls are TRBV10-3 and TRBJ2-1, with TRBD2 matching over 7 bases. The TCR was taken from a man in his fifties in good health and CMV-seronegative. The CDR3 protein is CAISEGLAEYNEQFF. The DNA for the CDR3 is TGTGCCATCAGTGAGGGTCTAGCGGAGTACAATGAGCAGTTCTTC.